This T cell receptor (beta chain) came from a study of cytomegalovirus exposure and HLA in healthy donors. Study results and caveats: In a later analysis, at a false discovery rate of 0.05, under 20,000 TCR beta sequences matched HLA alleles. Later analysis associated a missense DCLRE1C variant with TCR beta V- and J-gene trimming. Indistinguishability led to the exclusion of some V segments, TRBV6-2 and TRBV6-3 included.

Worth noting for this clone: Its antigen remains unknown.

Germline values: CDR1 MDHEN, CDR2 SYDVKM. The CDR3 sequence is 15 residues long. The study ran its PCR with 60 Vbeta and 13 Jbeta primers. In the original workflow: Later work found tens of millions of unique TCR beta chains, with about 10 million shared. Here immunoSEQ multiplex PCR was the method, and the copy in TCRdb shows in-frame clones only, minus some. The V and J calls and clone size come from that table; D and trimming were worked out from the DNA. The repertoire holds roughly 140,000 clones, with roughly 80% as singletons. This TCR derives from a male donor in good health and CMV-seronegative. Specimen: PBMCs. This chain connects TRBV28 to TRBJ2-5; D remains ambiguous. The J call is in doubt because the DNA end fits TRBJ2-7 better. This chain's CDR3 is CASSLRPAGYYEQYF. CDR3 DNA: TGTGCCAGCAGTTTAAGGCCGGCTGGATACTACGAGCAGTACTTC.